Detailed here is one TCR beta chain. The antigen remains undetermined. Between the trimmed V and J ends, which lost 5 bases and 0 bases, there was a span of 14 bases. CDR1 and CDR2 from the germline V gene are PRHDT and FYEKMQ (reference sequence). The CDR3 totals 16 residues. Healthy donors had no documented immune events, such as infections, while sampled. Only in-frame clones appear in the TCRdb table, and some are missing; sequencing was by immunoSEQ multiplex PCR. The sample includes about 100,000 clones, 88% of them seen just once. The source of the sample is a study of identifying expanded T cells in peripheral blood. General study points: Across healthy donors, higher total template counts meant significantly greater roughly two-week count variance. Technical replicates showed around 1.1 changed clones; around two weeks 15 to 20; four weeks 19.

J is TRBJ2-1 and V is TRBV13, with D possibly being TRBD1 or TRBD2 (5 bases each). The TCR originated in a person aged 18-69 years in good health. Sequences were obtained from blood. Here the CDR3 reads CASSQNRGGSYNEQFF. CDR3 in DNA: TGTGCCAGCAGCCAAAACCGGGGCGGCTCCTACAATGAGCAGTTCTTC.